The 3 T cell receptor beta chains listed next were all sequenced from one sample in a study of regulatory T cells in long-lasting Graves disease. Time point defined: persistent/refractory GD, antithyroid drugs over 5 years with positive TRAb. RNA from PBMCs was the source of the TCR library. Building the TCR beta libraries relied on iRepertoire HTBI primers, and CDR3 regions underwent Arm-PCR. From the multiplex PCR reads, TCRdb called clonotypes with MiXCR, one entry per CDR3 protein. The data show hundreds of thousands of distinct CDR3 sequences, 20% seen once. Sample: peripheral blood mononuclear cells (PBMCs), taken when the disease was refractory, from a patient treated with antithyroid drugs. The source is a female donor with Graves disease.

J is TRBJ2-1 and V is TRBV7-8, with 15 bases fitting TRBD2. Germline V gives CDR1 SGHVS, CDR2 FQNEAQ. The trim removed 5 bases at V and 4 bases at J, leaving 9 bases unmatched. The CDR3 runs 18 residues. The CDR3 protein is CASSRGGTSGRRYNEQFF. The CDR3 DNA is TGTGCCAGCAGCCGAGGCGGGACTAGCGGGAGGAGGTACAATGAGCAGTTCTTC.

In the case of this clonotype: A much larger clone is a single base away; this may be a read error. The rearrangement links TRBV2 to TRBJ1-2; no firm D call. This CDR3 is 16 amino acids long. The germline gives CDR1 SNHLY, CDR2 FYNNEI. CDR3 DNA sequence: TGTACCAGCAGTATAACAAATTCCCAGGCCCACTATGGCTACACCTTC. Protein sequence: CTSSITNSQAHYGYTF.

For this clonotype: Because it lacks the conserved phenylalanine or tryptophan at the end, this CDR3 is likely a read error. The genes are TRBV27 and TRBJ2-7; the match to TRBD1 covers 7 bases. J gave up 9 bases and V 5 bases, and 13 bases lay outside the gene matches. Germline CDR1 is MNHEY and CDR2 is SMNVEV (reference sequence). This CDR3 has 14 residues. The CDR3 region is CASSTDREWSRQYS. The CDR3, as DNA: TGTGCCAGCAGTACAGACAGGGAGTGGTCTCGGCAGTACTCC.